The 29 T cell receptor beta chains reported below all come from one sample, sequenced in a study of beta chain features in type 1 diabetes. Expressed TCRB transcripts were sequenced, since all the RNA that had been isolated was reverse transcribed. TCRdb's table, derived via immunoSEQ multiplex PCR, lists solely in-frame clones and lacks some. The table records 120,000 to 150,000 clones, roughly 9.3% of them present only once. Sequencing input: central memory CD4+ T cells from blood. These receptors were taken from a woman aged 35 to 49 in good health.

V and J are TRBV6-6 and TRBJ2-5, with a possible D match to TRBD2 (6 bases). The length of the CDR3 is 12 residues. Looked up from germline, CDR1 is MNHNY and CDR2 is SVGAGI (reference sequence). The V end was cut by 4 bases, the J end by 5 bases, with 8 bases between. The CDR3 region is CASSFGGETQYF. In DNA form, the CDR3 reads TGTGCCAGCAGTTTCGGAGGGGAGACCCAGTACTTC.

This clone was counted between two and nine times. The chain has TRBV5-1 and TRBJ2-2; D might be TRBD1 (6 bases). This CDR3 is 15 amino acids long. Germline V gives CDR1 SGHRS, CDR2 YFSETQ. Between the trimmed V and J ends, which lost 4 bases and 5 bases, there was a span of 15 bases. The CDR3 DNA follows: TGCGCCAGCAGCCAGTTGTCCAGGGGAACCGGGGAGCTGTTTTTT. Amino acids: CASSQLSRGTGELFF.

This clone was seen repeatedly, ten times or more. This chain joins TRBV10-3 and TRBJ1-2; tentative D call: TRBD1 (5 bases). This CDR3 spans 13 amino acids. The V and J ends lost 5 bases and 7 bases respectively, with 14 bases between them. Germline CDR1 is ENHRY and CDR2 is SYGVKD. In DNA form, the CDR3 reads TGTGCCATCAGTCAGGACACCGCCTCTGGCTACACCTTC. Translated, it gives CAISQDTASGYTF.

This clone has a handful of counts. This chain's CDR3 is CASSPRGGSNQPQHF. Here the CDR3 DNA reads TGTGCCAGCAGTCCCCGGGGGGGGAGCAATCAGCCCCAGCATTTT. The rearrangement joins TRBV7-2 to TRBJ1-5; a possible D gene is TRBD1 (5 bases). The V end lost 6 bases, the J end lost 1 base, and 13 bases lay between the germline ends. The CDR3 totals 15 residues. Per germline, CDR1 SGHTA and CDR2 FQGNSA. The entire variable domain, with the rest obtained from reference TRBV7-2 and TRBJ1-5, is as follows: GAGVSQSPSNKVTEKGKDVELRCDPISGHTALYWYRQSLGQGLEFLIYFQGNSAPDKSGLPSDRFSAERTGGSVSTLTIQRTQQEDSAVYLCASSPRGGSNQPQHFGDGTRLSIL.

The rearrangement links TRBV5-1 to TRBJ2-3; D is unclear. The CDR3 spans 15 residues. V was cut by 0 bases and J by 2 bases, with 10 bases left in between. Per germline, CDR1 SGHRS and CDR2 YFSETQ. CDR3 residues: CASSLGGVHTDTQYF. CDR3 in DNA: TGCGCCAGCAGCTTGGGTGGTGTACACACAGATACGCAGTATTTT.

The chain is built from TRBV4-1 and TRBJ1-2; D call uncertain. Germline V gene sequence: CDR1 MGHRA, CDR2 YSYEKL. V lost 0 bases, J lost 0 bases, and 11 bases lay in between. CDR3 length: 16 residues. CDR3 bases: TGCGCCAGCAGCCAAGAGGAATGGGGAGCTAACTATGGCTACACCTTC. Translation: CASSQEEWGANYGYTF.

This clone came up a few times. The genes are TRBV5-1 and TRBJ2-3, with TRBD2 identical over 7 bases. The CDR3 consists of 15 residues. V gave up 7 bases and J gave up 1 base; unmatched junction bases: 9. CDR1 and CDR2 (germline): SGHRS, YFSETQ. This chain's CDR3 is CASCLQAGGTDTQYF. The CDR3 nucleotides read TGCGCCAGCTGCCTTCAGGCGGGGGGCACAGATACGCAGTATTTT.

The chain is built from TRBV2 and TRBJ1-2; D is perhaps TRBD1 (5 bases). V was shortened by 4 bases and J by 8 bases, with 20 bases between the two germline ends. CDR1 and CDR2 from the germline V gene are SNHLY and FYNNEI. There are 15 residues in the CDR3. The DNA of the CDR3 is TGTGCCAGCAGTGGGGTCGGGGGAACTACTATGGGCTACACCTTC. Amino acids: CASSGVGGTTMGYTF.

The genes are TRBV6-1 and TRBJ2-2; D might be TRBD1 (5 bases). Trimming removed 4 bases at V and 0 bases at J, with 12 bases between. The CDR3 length is 16 residues. Germline V lookup: CDR1 MNHNS, CDR2 SASEGT. CDR3 sequence reads: CASSGQGVSNTGELFF. CDR3 DNA: TGTGCCAGCAGTGGCCAAGGGGTTTCGAACACCGGGGAGCTGTTTTTT.

Many counts were recorded for this clone. The chain couples TRBV5-1 to TRBJ2-7; D is perhaps TRBD2 (6 bases). Germline V CDR1 and CDR2: SGHRS, YFSETQ. Trimming pared 0 bases from V and 3 bases from J, leaving 7 bases between. The CDR3 has 13 residues. CDR3 nucleotide sequence: TGCGCCAGCAGCTTGGTGGGGGGCTACGAGCAGTACTTC. It is translated as CASSLVGGYEQYF.

This clone was counted ten times or more. The V call is TRBV29-1, the J call TRBJ2-7; 8 bases line up with TRBD1. Losses at the gene ends were 5 bases for V and 3 bases for J; bases not matched to a gene: 6. The CDR3 runs to 13 residues. Germline values: CDR1 SQVTM, CDR2 ANQGSEA. The CDR3 protein is CSVWWTGSYEQYF. The DNA for the CDR3 is TGCAGCGTTTGGTGGACAGGGAGCTACGAGCAGTACTTC.

The chain couples TRBV5-1 to TRBJ2-7, with D possibly matching TRBD1 (6 bases). The CDR3 is 13 residues long. The germline CDR1 and CDR2 sequences are SGHRS and YFSETQ. V was clipped by 6 bases and J by 2 bases, with 12 bases between them. In DNA, the CDR3 is TGCGCCAGCAAGGGGGATCAAGCCTACGAGCAGTACTTC. This codes for CASKGDQAYEQYF. Drawing the rest from reference TRBV5-1 and TRBJ2-7, the complete variable domain is KAGVTQTPRYLIKTRGQQVTLSCSPISGHRSVSWYQQTPGQGLQFLFEYFSETQRNKGNFPGRFSGRQFSNSRSEMNVSTLELGDSALYLCASKGDQAYEQYFGPGTRLTVT.

This rearrangement joins TRBV19 to TRBJ2-3; the match to TRBD2 covers 12 bases. Looked up from germline, CDR1 is LNHDA and CDR2 is SQIVND (reference sequence). This CDR3 is 16 amino acids long. The V gene end was trimmed by 4 bases and the J gene end by 4 bases; junction bases not matched to a gene: 6. The CDR3 loop is CASSSRTSGDPDTQYF. The CDR3 region has the DNA TGTGCCAGTAGTAGCAGGACTAGCGGGGACCCAGATACGCAGTATTTT.

The chain employs TRBV29-1 and TRBJ1-1; D not resolved. The CDR3 sequence is 11 residues long. Germline CDR1 SQVTM, CDR2 ANQGSEA. The V end lost 4 bases, the J end lost 7 bases, and 10 bases lay between the germline ends. This CDR3 is CSVVGRDEAFF. The CDR3 nucleotides are TGCAGCGTTGTCGGGCGGGATGAAGCTTTCTTT.

This clone was seen a few times. The rearrangement joins TRBV25-1 to TRBJ2-3; 8 nucleotides line up with TRBD2. Germline V gene sequence: CDR1 MGHDK, CDR2 SYGVNS. The V and J ends lost 4 bases and 6 bases, in that order; junction bases with no gene match: 6. The CDR3 is made up of 14 amino acids. The CDR3 DNA reads TGTGCCAGCAGTGCCGGGGGGGGGCTGGATACGCAGTATTTT. Translated, it gives CASSAGGGLDTQYF.

Only one count was recorded for this clone. The gene calls are TRBV2 and TRBJ2-5; D is possibly TRBD1 (6 bases). The germline V gene has CDR1 SNHLY and CDR2 FYNNEI. With 6 bases removed from V and 5 bases from J, the gap between germline ends came to 19 bases. The CDR3 has 15 residues. CDR3 region: CASRGTGSYVETQYF. For the CDR3, the DNA is TGTGCCAGCAGAGGCACAGGGAGCTACGTGGAGACCCAGTACTTC.

In its sample, this clone was seen a few times. The chain is built from TRBV18 and TRBJ2-3, with 7 bases identical to TRBD2. The CDR3 covers 15 residues. Germline lookup yields CDR1 KGHSH and CDR2 LQKENI. With 4 bases clipped from V and 0 bases from J, the junction kept 4 bases outside the gene matches. DNA of the CDR3: TGTGCCAGCTCACGTGGGCGGGGGAGCACAGATACGCAGTATTTT. Translated, it gives CASSRGRGSTDTQYF.

The table lists this clone with a few counts. V and J are TRBV7-9 and TRBJ1-1; D is perhaps TRBD1 (5 bases). Germline V CDR1 and CDR2: SEHNR, FQNEAQ (reference sequence). The CDR3 has 14 residues. Trimming removed 7 bases from V and 4 bases from J, with 16 bases in between. CDR3 in DNA: TGTGCCAGCAAACAGGACCAAGCCAGCACTGAAGCTTTCTTT. Translated: CASKQDQASTEAFF.

The V call is TRBV20-1, the J call TRBJ2-1; no firm D call. Per the germline V gene, CDR1 is DFQATT and CDR2 is SNEGSKA (reference sequence). This CDR3 is built from 10 residues. V lost 4 bases and J 10 bases, leaving 8 bases between the germline ends. The CDR3 coding sequence is TGCAGTGCTACCCCGGTCGAGCAGTTCTTC. It specifies CSATPVEQFF.

V is TRBV7-2 and J is TRBJ1-1; the D gene is possibly TRBD1 (6 bases). This CDR3 contains 14 residues. V lost 8 bases and J 2 bases, leaving 15 bases between the germline ends. Germline assignment: CDR1 SGHTA and CDR2 FQGNSA. CDR3 amino acids: CASADRRDNTEAFF. The CDR3 nucleotides read TGTGCCAGCGCAGACAGGAGAGACAACACTGAAGCTTTCTTT. The entire variable domain, with the rest obtained from reference TRBV7-2 and TRBJ1-1, is as follows: GAGVSQSPSNKVTEKGKDVELRCDPISGHTALYWYRQSLGQGLEFLIYFQGNSAPDKSGLPSDRFSAERTGGSVSTLTIQRTQQEDSAVYLCASADRRDNTEAFFGQGTRLTVV.

This clone was counted a few times. The CDR3 sequence is CASSGGHQSMNTEAFF. In DNA form, the CDR3 reads TGCGCCAGCAGCGGGGGACACCAAAGCATGAACACTGAAGCTTTCTTT. The rearrangement joins TRBV5-1 to TRBJ1-1; D is perhaps TRBD1 (6 bases). Germline lookup yields CDR1 SGHRS and CDR2 YFSETQ. This CDR3 region has 16 residues. The ends were cut back, 4 bases at V and 0 bases at J, with 16 bases in the middle. The whole variable domain, remainder taken from reference TRBV5-1 and TRBJ1-1, is KAGVTQTPRYLIKTRGQQVTLSCSPISGHRSVSWYQQTPGQGLQFLFEYFSETQRNKGNFPGRFSGRQFSNSRSEMNVSTLELGDSALYLCASSGGHQSMNTEAFFGQGTRLTVV.

J is TRBJ2-2 and V is TRBV9; 8 positions agree with TRBD2. Germline V CDR1 and CDR2: SGDLS, YYNGEE. J gave up 3 bases and V 4 bases, and 8 bases lay outside the gene matches. There are 16 residues in the CDR3. The CDR3 DNA is TGTGCCAGCAGCCCTCGGGGGGGCGGGGACACCGGGGAGCTGTTTTTT. This translates into CASSPRGGGDTGELFF.

This chain links TRBV5-6 with TRBJ2-5, with TRBD1 matching over 8 bases. The CDR3 spans 14 residues. After removal of 4 bases from V and 4 bases from J, the junction contained 6 bases not matched to a gene. The V gene's germline CDR1 is SGHDT and CDR2 YYEEEE. In DNA form, the CDR3 reads TGTGCCAGCAGCAGGGGGACAGGACGAGAGACCCAGTACTTC. Encoded protein: CASSRGTGRETQYF.

The V gene is TRBV14, the J gene TRBJ1-6; 7 bases agree with TRBD1. V lost 0 bases and J lost 0; bases outside the gene matches: 5. The CDR3 has 18 amino acids. CDR1 is SGHDN, CDR2 FVKESK, per germline. The chain's CDR3 is CASSQDPRDSSYNSPLHF. CDR3 nucleotides: TGTGCCAGCAGCCAAGATCCTCGGGACAGCTCCTATAATTCACCCCTCCACTTT.

V is TRBV19 and J is TRBJ2-7; D gene unclear. Trimming pared 7 bases from V and 2 bases from J, leaving 12 bases between. This CDR3 spans 13 amino acids. The germline V gene encodes CDR1 LNHDA and CDR2 SQIVND (reference sequence). This chain's CDR3 is CASMGQATYEQYF. Written as DNA, the CDR3 is TGTGCCAGTATGGGCCAGGCCACCTACGAGCAGTACTTC. The full variable domain, its missing parts supplied by reference TRBV19 and TRBJ2-7, is DGGITQSPKYLFRKEGQNVTLSCEQNLNHDAMYWYRQDPGQGLRLIYYSQIVNDFQKGDIAEGYSVSREKKESFPLTVTSAQKNPTAFYLCASMGQATYEQYFGPGTRLTVT.

This clone was recorded at least ten times. The chain carries TRBV4-3 and TRBJ1-1, with D unclear. From germline, CDR1 is LGHNA and CDR2 YSLEER. The CDR3 length is 16 residues. Trimming left V 3 bases short and J 0 bases short, with 14 bases between. The CDR3 nucleotides read TGCGCCAGCAGCCATGTTTCAGGATTGATGAACACTGAAGCTTTCTTT. Its translation: CASSHVSGLMNTEAFF.

This clone was found many times. This chain links TRBV10-2 with TRBJ1-1, with 9 bases aligning to TRBD1. J was trimmed by 0 bases and V by 6 bases; bases with no gene match: 5. The CDR3 consists of 15 residues. Germline V gene sequence: CDR1 WSHSY, CDR2 SAAADI. CDR3 nucleotides: TGCGCCAGCAGGGGGGGACAGGGCATGAACACTGAAGCTTTCTTT. This translates into CASRGGQGMNTEAFF.

In this sample, this clone turned up a few times. The J gene is TRBJ1-1, the V gene TRBV5-4; D call uncertain. Germline V gene sequence: CDR1 SGHNT, CDR2 YYREEE (reference sequence). Trimming took 2 bases from V and 5 from J, leaving 13 bases between them. The CDR3 runs 14 residues. CDR3 protein: CASSFWRASTEAFF. CDR3 nucleotide sequence: TGTGCCAGCAGCTTCTGGCGAGCGAGTACTGAAGCTTTCTTT.

The sample holds a few counts of this clone. The genes are TRBV5-4 and TRBJ2-2; 14 nucleotides align to TRBD2. Germline CDR1 is SGHNT and CDR2 is YYREEE (reference sequence). The CDR3 extends over 18 amino acids. With 4 bases clipped from V and 4 bases from J, the junction kept 9 bases outside the gene matches. The chain's CDR3 is CASSPRTSGGRGTGELFF. CDR3 in DNA: TGTGCCAGCAGCCCGAGGACTAGCGGGGGGAGAGGCACCGGGGAGCTGTTTTTT. Full variable domain (rest looked up from reference TRBV5-4 and TRBJ2-2): ETGVTQSPTHLIKTRGQQVTLRCSSQSGHNTVSWYQQALGQGPQFIFQYYREEENGRGNFPPRFSGLQFPNYSSELNVNALELDDSALYLCASSPRTSGGRGTGELFFGEGSRLTVL.